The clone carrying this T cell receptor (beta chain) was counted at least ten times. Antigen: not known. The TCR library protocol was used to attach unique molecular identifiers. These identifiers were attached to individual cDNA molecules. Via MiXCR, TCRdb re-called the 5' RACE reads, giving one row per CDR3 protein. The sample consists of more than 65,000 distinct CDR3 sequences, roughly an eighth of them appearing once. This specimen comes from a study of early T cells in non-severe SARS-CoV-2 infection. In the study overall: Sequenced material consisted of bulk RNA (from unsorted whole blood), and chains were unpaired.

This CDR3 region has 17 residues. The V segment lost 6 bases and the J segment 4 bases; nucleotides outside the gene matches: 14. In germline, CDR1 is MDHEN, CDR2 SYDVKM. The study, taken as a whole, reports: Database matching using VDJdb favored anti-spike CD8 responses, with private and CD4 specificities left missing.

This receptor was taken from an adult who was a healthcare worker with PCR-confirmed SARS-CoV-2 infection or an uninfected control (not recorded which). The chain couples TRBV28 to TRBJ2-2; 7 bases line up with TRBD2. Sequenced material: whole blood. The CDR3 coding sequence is TGTGCCAGCAGCCCTTCAGAAGGGCGGGGGATCACCGGGGAGCTGTTTTTT. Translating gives CASSPSEGRGITGELFF.